This TCR beta chain appears in the sequencing data of a study of blood T cell repertoires in COVID-19. The protocol was immunoSEQ multiplex PCR, while the TCRdb copy is restricted to in-frame clones and leaves out a portion. The sample contains about 270,000 clones, roughly 86% of which appear only once. J gave up 4 bases and V 6 bases, and 16 bases lay outside the gene matches. The CDR3 runs 20 residues. Per the germline V gene, CDR1 is MDHEN and CDR2 is SYDVKM. The source material was PBMCs or T cells enriched from blood (not recorded which). The TCR originated in a woman aged 18-29 years who had recovered from COVID-19. This rearrangement joins TRBV28 to TRBJ2-1; 15 positions match TRBD2. DNA for the CDR3: TGTGCCAGCAGCACTAGGGCCGGGACTAGCGGGAGGAGATTGTACAATGAGCAGTTCTTC. Protein sequence: CASSTRAGTSGRRLYNEQFF. Drawing the rest from reference TRBV28 and TRBJ2-1, the complete variable domain is DVKVTQSSRYLVKRTGEKVFLECVQDMDHENMFWYRQDPGLGLRLIYFSYDVKMKEKGDIPEGYSVSREKKERFSLILESASTNQTSMYLCASSTRAGTSGRRLYNEQFFGPGTRLTVL.